The 21 T cell receptor beta chains in this list originate from one sample, sequenced in a study of blood T cells in healthy people across ages. It was with a sample-barcoded 5' primer and a J-beta primer mix that a second PCR of about 6 to 12 cycles was run. MiXCR was run by TCRdb on the 5' RACE reads, yielding one entry per CDR3 protein. In the table there are around 600,000 distinct CDR3 sequences, 45% to 55% of which are singletons. The sequencing input was blood. All receptors derive from a man at least 80 years old in good health.

Only a few counts were recorded for this clonotype. This sequence joins TRBV9 and TRBJ2-7; maybe TRBD1 (6 bases). Trimming pared 2 bases from V and 0 bases from J, leaving 18 bases between. CDR1 and CDR2 (germline): SGDLS, YYNGEE. The CDR3 has 17 residues. The chain's CDR3 is CASSVRRTDVSSYEQYF. The CDR3 region has the DNA TGTGCCAGCAGCGTGAGGCGGACAGATGTGAGCTCCTACGAGCAGTACTTC.

CDR3 coding DNA: TGCAGTGTAAACCCCAGGGGGACACCCTCCTACAATGAGCAGTACTTC. Protein: CSVNPRGTPSYNEQYF. This chain connects TRBV20-1 to TRBJ2-1; TRBD1 matches at 7 bases. The J call may be mistaken, given a closer DNA end match to TRBJ2-7. CDR3 length: 16 amino acids. Germline CDR1 is DFQATT and CDR2 is SNEGSKA (reference sequence).

CDR3 sequence: CASSLSRTGGGYTF. As DNA, the CDR3 is TGTGCCAGCAGTTTATCCCGGACAGGGGGTGGCTACACCTTC. The chain carries TRBV28 and TRBJ1-2, with TRBD1 matching 10 bases. There are 14 residues in the CDR3. Germline lookup yields CDR1 MDHEN and CDR2 SYDVKM. V trimming: 1 base; J trimming: 7 bases; junction bases outside the gene matches: 3.

The chain links TRBV15 to TRBJ2-1; TRBD2 matches 12 bases. The germline V gene encodes CDR1 LNHNV and CDR2 YYDKDF (reference sequence). Germline trimming cut 2 bases from V and 2 bases from J; bases unmatched to any gene: 7. This CDR3 is built from 18 residues. CDR3 residues: CATSRPTSGGTTYNEQFF. The CDR3 region has the DNA TGTGCCACCAGCAGACCTACTAGCGGGGGGACCACCTACAATGAGCAGTTCTTC.

The chain links TRBV28 to TRBJ2-7; D is unclear. The CDR3 length is 14 residues. Germline V gives CDR1 MDHEN, CDR2 SYDVKM. Trimming cost V 3 bases and J 2 bases, with 11 bases left between them. CDR3 coding DNA: TGTGCCAGCAGTTTGCCCAGTCGACCCTACGAGCAGTACTTC. The encoded protein is CASSLPSRPYEQYF.

This clonotype was picked up many times. V usage is TRBV29-1 and J usage is TRBJ1-1; perhaps TRBD1 as D (5 bases). The CDR3 has 12 amino acids. The ends were cut back, 7 bases at V and 4 bases at J, with 13 bases in the middle. Germline CDR1 and CDR2: SQVTM and ANQGSEA. CDR3 in DNA: TGCAGCGCCGCTAAGGGGAGCACTGAAGCTTTCTTT. It specifies CSAAKGSTEAFF.

This clonotype was observed a handful of times. This rearrangement joins TRBV20-1 to TRBJ2-5; TRBD2 aligns across 9 bases. V lost 2 bases to trimming and J lost 2 bases; unmatched junction nucleotides: 3. The CDR3 extends over 14 amino acids. Germline-derived CDR1 and CDR2 are DFQATT and SNEGSKA (reference sequence). The CDR3 sequence: CSARRRGGQETQYF. In DNA form, the CDR3 reads TGCAGTGCTAGACGGCGGGGGGGTCAAGAGACCCAGTACTTC.

This clonotype was seen a few times. A read error may be the cause here, since a much bigger clone is one base away. CDR3 DNA: TGTGCCAGCAGTTACTCGTACAGGGGTTCCTACAATGAGCAGTACTTC. Encoded protein: CASSYSYRGSYNEQYF. The chain has TRBV6-5 and TRBJ2-1; 7 bases agree with TRBD1. The J call may be faulty, since TRBJ2-7 better matches the DNA end. In germline, CDR1 is MNHEY, CDR2 SVGAGI. This CDR3 has 16 amino acids.

Only a few counts were recorded for this clonotype. The chain employs TRBV25-1 and TRBJ2-1, with D possibly matching TRBD2 (7 bases). Trimming pared 1 base from V and 6 bases from J, leaving 16 bases between. The CDR3 is 16 amino acids. CDR1 MGHDK and CDR2 SYGVNS come from the germline V gene. The CDR3 bases are TGTGCCAGCAGTGAATCAAAGTGGGGGGGCCGCAATGAGCAGTTCTTC. This gives the protein CASSESKWGGRNEQFF.

The V and J genes are TRBV4-3 and TRBJ2-3; D possibly corresponds to TRBD1 (5 bases). Per germline, CDR1 LGHNA and CDR2 YSLEER. The CDR3 has 13 amino acids. V lost 3 bases to trimming and J lost 5 bases, with 9 bases between them. The CDR3 region is CASSHLGEDTQYF. For the CDR3, the DNA is TGCGCCAGCAGCCATCTAGGGGAAGATACGCAGTATTTT.

The sample holds one count of this clonotype. The chain has TRBV7-3 and TRBJ2-1, with TRBD2 matching over 9 bases. Trimming at V came to 1 base and at J to 9 bases, leaving 7 bases not matched to a gene. This CDR3 comprises 15 residues. Germline values: CDR1 SGHTA, CDR2 FQGTGA. The CDR3 loop reads CASSLNGGRAGEQFF. CDR3 sequence (DNA): TGTGCCAGCAGCTTAAACGGCGGGAGGGCGGGTGAGCAGTTCTTC.

V gene TRBV4-2 combines with J gene TRBJ2-1; 8 bases are shared with TRBD2. The CDR3 runs to 16 residues. CDR1 is LGHNA, CDR2 YNFKEQ, per germline. V dropped 1 base and J dropped 5; count of bases not matched to a gene: 7. In nucleotides, the CDR3 is TGTGCCAGCAGCCAAGCCCTAGCGGGTAGCAACAATGAGCAGTTCTTC. It is translated as CASSQALAGSNNEQFF.

V and J are TRBV5-1 and TRBJ2-7; tentative D call: TRBD1 (6 bases). The CDR3 extends over 15 amino acids. V was trimmed by 0 bases and J by 5 bases, leaving 15 bases between them. Germline-derived CDR1 and CDR2 are SGHRS and YFSETQ. The CDR3 protein is CASSLGTVGGHEQYF. The CDR3 nucleotides are TGCGCCAGCAGCTTGGGGACAGTAGGAGGCCACGAGCAGTACTTC.

V and J are TRBV20-1 and TRBJ2-2; perhaps TRBD1 as D (6 bases). Germline lookup yields CDR1 DFQATT and CDR2 SNEGSKA (reference sequence). This CDR3 spans 16 amino acids. V lost 0 bases to trimming and J lost 6 bases, with 17 bases between them. Here the CDR3 DNA reads TGCAGTGCTAGAGATGTGCGGACTTCAGGGGCCGGGGAGCTGTTTTTT. It codes for CSARDVRTSGAGELFF.

The chain links TRBV7-6 to TRBJ2-1, with TRBD1 matching 8 bases. The CDR3 length is 15 residues. Germline assignment: CDR1 SGHVS and CDR2 FNYEAQ. The V and J ends lost 5 bases and 5 bases, in that order; junction bases with no gene match: 8. CDR3 sequence reads: CASSLGTGGHNEQFF. As DNA, the CDR3 is TGTGCCAGCAGCCTCGGGACAGGCGGGCACAATGAGCAGTTCTTC.

This rearrangement joins TRBV3-1 to TRBJ2-5, with D uncertain. CDR3 length: 15 residues. V was shortened by 0 bases and J by 0 bases, with 8 bases between the two germline ends. Germline V lookup: CDR1 LGHDT, CDR2 YNNKEL (reference sequence). CDR3 residues: CASSQDFGYQETQYF. The CDR3 nucleotides read TGTGCCAGCAGCCAAGATTTCGGTTACCAAGAGACCCAGTACTTC.

The chain recombines TRBV6-2 or TRBV6-3 with TRBJ1-5; D possibly corresponds to TRBD1 (6 bases). V shed 4 bases and J shed 13 bases, with 14 bases lying between them. Germline assignment: CDR1 MNHEY and CDR2 SVGEGT. There are 12 residues in the CDR3. The CDR3 sequence: CASSFGGGPQHF. CDR3 DNA: TGTGCCAGCAGTTTCGGGGGCGGGCCTCAGCATTTT.

In this sample, this clonotype turned up many times. The rearrangement uses TRBV29-1 and TRBJ1-1; D unclear. The CDR3 is made up of 10 amino acids. Germline CDR1 is SQVTM and CDR2 is ANQGSEA. Trimming took 5 bases from V and 3 from J, leaving 4 bases between them. The DNA of the CDR3 is TGCAGCGTTCGGGACACTGAAGCTTTCTTT. This gives the protein CSVRDTEAFF. The entire variable domain, with the rest obtained from reference TRBV29-1 and TRBJ1-1, is as follows: SAVISQKPSRDICQRGTSLTIQCQVDSQVTMMFWYRQQPGQSLTLIATANQGSEATYESGFVIDKFPISRPNLTFSTLTVSNMSPEDSSIYLCSVRDTEAFFGQGTRLTVV.

This clonotype has at least ten counts. This rearrangement joins TRBV20-1 to TRBJ2-3; TRBD2 agrees at 8 bases. From germline, CDR1 is DFQATT and CDR2 SNEGSKA (reference sequence). The CDR3 covers 14 residues. V dropped 3 bases and J dropped 6; count of bases not matched to a gene: 8. The DNA for the CDR3 is TGCAGTGCTAGCGGGGGGGTTGAGCGGGATACGCAGTATTTT. This sequence encodes CSASGGVERDTQYF.

This chain joins TRBV20-1 and TRBJ2-3; weak D call: TRBD2 (6 bases). The CDR3 spans 14 residues. V lost 6 bases, J lost 2 bases, and 15 bases lay in between. CDR1 is DFQATT and CDR2 is SNEGSKA in the germline V gene (reference sequence). Written as DNA, the CDR3 is TGCAGTGCCCTTATTAGCGGACTCACAGATACGCAGTATTTT. Protein sequence: CSALISGLTDTQYF.

The chain combines TRBV18 with TRBJ2-5, with 9 nucleotides matching TRBD2. The V and J ends lost 1 base and 5 bases, in that order; junction bases with no gene match: 5. The CDR3 length is 15 residues. Germline V gene data show CDR1 as KGHSH and CDR2 as LQKENI. The CDR3 nucleotides read TGTGCCAGCTCACCACGGCGGGAGGGCCGGGAGACCCAGTACTTC. Its protein product is CASSPRREGRETQYF.